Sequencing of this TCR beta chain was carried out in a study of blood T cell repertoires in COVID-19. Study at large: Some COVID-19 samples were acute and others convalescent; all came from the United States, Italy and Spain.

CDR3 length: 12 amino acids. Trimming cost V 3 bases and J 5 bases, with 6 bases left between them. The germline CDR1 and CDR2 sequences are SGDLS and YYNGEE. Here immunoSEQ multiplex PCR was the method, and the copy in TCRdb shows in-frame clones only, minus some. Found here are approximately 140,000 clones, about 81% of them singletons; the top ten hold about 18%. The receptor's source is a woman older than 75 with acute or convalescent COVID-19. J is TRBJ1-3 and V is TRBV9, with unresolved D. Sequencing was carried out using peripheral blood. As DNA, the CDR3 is TGTGCCAGCAGCGATTTAAGAAACACCATATATTTT. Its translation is CASSDLRNTIYF.